Listed below are T cell receptor beta chains from one sample, sequenced in a study of blood T cell repertoires in COVID-19. The table came from immunoSEQ multiplex PCR; TCRdb's copy has only in-frame clones and leaves some out. The data hold some 150,000 clones, with 70% to 90% observed a single time. Sequencing was done on a sample of peripheral blood. The receptor set was obtained from a woman between 65 and 79 years old with acute or convalescent COVID-19. Each CDR3 is given with its conserved first and last residue. Fields, in order: clone size, V gene, D gene, CDR3 length, J gene, CDR3 DNA, CDR3 protein. A D gene is named only where the DNA matches it firmly. Not every row has a clone size; where given, it reads once, few, many or a size class.

-	TRBV11-2	-	16	TRBJ2-2	TGTGCCAGCAGCTTAGATTGGGGCCTCAACTCCGGGGAGCTGTTTTTT	CASSLDWGLNSGELFF
-	TRBV7-2	-	15	TRBJ2-2	TGTGCCAGCAGCTTAAACGGGGGGAACACCGGGGAGCTGTTTTTT	CASSLNGGNTGELFF
-	TRBV5-5	-	15	TRBJ1-5	TGTGCCAGCAGCAGTGGACGGGAGGGGAATCAGCCCCAGCATTTT	CASSSGREGNQPQHF
few	TRBV6-5	-	12	TRBJ1-1	TGTGCCAGCAGTTGGGCCGGGAGGGAAGCTTTCTTT	CASSWAGREAFF
-	TRBV9	TRBD2	15	TRBJ2-1	TGTGCCAGCAGCGCGATCACTAGCGACCCCAATGAGCAGTTCTTC	CASSAITSDPNEQFF
once	TRBV6-2/TRBV6-3	TRBD1	14	TRBJ1-1	TGTGCCAGCAGTTACCAGGACAGGGGCCCTGAAGCTTTCTTT	CASSYQDRGPEAFF
-	TRBV3-1/TRBV3-2	TRBD2	14	TRBJ2-7	TGTGCCAGCAGGCAAAATAGCGGGGGTTTCGAGCAGTACTTC	CASRQNSGGFEQYF
-	TRBV19	TRBD1	20	TRBJ1-5	TGTGCCAGTAGTATGAAGCGCGGGACAGGGGTCACTTTAACCAATCAGCCCCAGCATTTT	CASSMKRGTGVTLTNQPQHF
-	TRBV6-1	-	16	TRBJ2-7	TGTGCCAGCAGTGAACAGATTAGCGGTGCGACTGGCGAGCAGTACTTC	CASSEQISGATGEQYF
once	TRBV27	TRBD2	17	TRBJ2-1	TGTGCCAGCAGTTTCCGGACTAGCGGGGGGGCTTACAATGAGCAGTTCTTC	CASSFRTSGGAYNEQFF
-	TRBV3-1/TRBV3-2	-	15	TRBJ2-2	TGTGCCAGCAGCCAAGCTGCCGGGGGTCCCGGGGAGCTGTTTTTT	CASSQAAGGPGELFF
-	TRBV29-1	-	14	TRBJ1-1	TGCAGCGCAACCACGGGGAGGGTGAACACTGAAGCTTTCTTT	CSATTGRVNTEAFF
-	TRBV19	TRBD1	14	TRBJ1-2	TGTGCCAGTAGGGGGCAGGGGGTAAACTATGGCTACACCTTC	CASRGQGVNYGYTF
-	TRBV4-1	-	16	TRBJ1-6	TGCGCCAGCAGCCAGTTCTCCGGGACTTGGAATTCACCCCTCCACTTT	CASSQFSGTWNSPLHF
-	TRBV2	TRBD1	14	TRBJ2-7	TGTGCCAGCAGTGATGTGGGACAGGCTACCGAGCAGTACTTC	CASSDVGQATEQYF
-	TRBV5-6	-	15	TRBJ2-4	TGTGCCAGCAGCAAGACTGAACTAGCCAAAAACATTCAGTACTTC	CASSKTELAKNIQYF
-	TRBV5-1	-	14	TRBJ1-5	TGCGCCAGCAGCTTGGTATGGGGCGGTCAGCCCCAGCATTTT	CASSLVWGGQPQHF
-	TRBV18	TRBD2	16	TRBJ2-2	TGTGCCAGCTCACTCACTAGCGGGGCAAACACCGGGGAGCTGTTTTTT	CASSLTSGANTGELFF
-	TRBV19	TRBD1	15	TRBJ2-5	TGTGCCAGTAGTATAGGACAGGGTACCGGGGAGACCCAGTACTTC	CASSIGQGTGETQYF
-	TRBV19	TRBD1	18	TRBJ1-5	TGTGCCAGTAGTATTCTCCCCGGGACAGGGCGATACAATCAGCCCCAGCATTTT	CASSILPGTGRYNQPQHF
-	TRBV6-5	-	14	TRBJ1-2	TGTGCCAGCAGTTACCGTGGAGGGAACTATGGCTACACCTTC	CASSYRGGNYGYTF
-	TRBV18	-	13	TRBJ1-1	TGTGCCAGCTCCTACAGGGTTAACACTGAAGCTTTCTTT	CASSYRVNTEAFF
-	TRBV9	TRBD2	18	TRBJ2-3	TGTGCCAGCAGCGGATACGGGACTAGCGGGGGGATAACAGATACGCAGTATTTT	CASSGYGTSGGITDTQYF
once	TRBV6-5	TRBD1	15	TRBJ2-3	TGTGCCAGCAGGTCAGACAGGGGGCATGGAGATACGCAGTATTTT	CASRSDRGHGDTQYF
-	TRBV12-5	-	12	TRBJ1-1	TGTGCTAGTGCCCCCGAGAGGAGGGCTCCTTTCTTT	CASAPERRAPFF
-	TRBV18	TRBD1	15	TRBJ2-5	TGTGCCAGCTCACCCCTAGGACAGGGGGCAGAGACCCAGTACTTC	CASSPLGQGAETQYF
-	TRBV10-3	-	13	TRBJ1-5	TGTGCCATCAGTGACTCCGGGAATCAGCCCCAGCATTTT	CAISDSGNQPQHF
-	TRBV4-2	-	14	TRBJ1-4	TGTGCCAGCAGCCAAGACCGCGCAGGGGAAAAACTGTTTTTT	CASSQDRAGEKLFF
-	TRBV19	TRBD1	18	TRBJ1-1	TGTGCCAGTAGCCCATATTCCATTGGTCAGGGGGTGAACACTGAAGCTTTCTTT	CASSPYSIGQGVNTEAFF
-	TRBV4-3	-	14	TRBJ1-5	TGCGCCAGCAGCCAAGAACATAGCAATCAGCCCCAGCATTTT	CASSQEHSNQPQHF
few	TRBV6-6	TRBD1	15	TRBJ1-1	TGTGCCAGCAGTTCTGACAGGGGGCCGGGCACTGAAGCTTTCTTT	CASSSDRGPGTEAFF
once	TRBV18	-	15	TRBJ1-1	TGTGCCAGCTCACCCTTCAGCCTTCGGGACACTGAAGCTTTCTTT	CASSPFSLRDTEAFF
-	TRBV19	-	17	TRBJ1-2	TGTGCCAGTAGTACCGATCAAAGACAGGCCTCTAACTATGGCTACACCTTC	CASSTDQRQASNYGYTF
few	TRBV7-9	-	13	TRBJ1-2	TGTGCCAGCAGCTTAGTTTTTACGGGAGGCTACACCTTC	CASSLVFTGGYTF
-	TRBV12-5	-	13	TRBJ2-3	TGTGCTAGTGGTTTCCCCCCCCTCCATACGCAGTATTTT	CASGFPPLHTQYF
-	TRBV5-4	TRBD1	15	TRBJ2-7	TGTGCCAGCAGCCGCCCGGGACAGGGCACCTACGAGCAGTACTTC	CASSRPGQGTYEQYF
once	TRBV7-2	-	18	TRBJ2-6	TGTGCCAGCAGCTTAGGCGGCCAGGGGGGCGGTGGGGCCAACGTCCTGACTTTC	CASSLGGQGGGGANVLTF
-	TRBV5-8	-	14	TRBJ2-3	TGTGCCAGCAGCTTGGTCCCTTCCACAGATACGCAGTATTTT	CASSLVPSTDTQYF
once	TRBV27	-	16	TRBJ2-2	TGTGCCAGCAGTCCCCTGACAGGTCTTAACACCGGGGAGCTGTTTTTT	CASSPLTGLNTGELFF
-	TRBV7-9	-	14	TRBJ1-4	TGTGCCAGCAGGGTTGGACCCGGGGATGGAAAACTGTTTTTT	CASRVGPGDGKLFF
-	TRBV7-9	TRBD2	14	TRBJ2-5	TGTGCCAGCAGCTTAACGGGGGGGCAAGAGACCCAGTACTTC	CASSLTGGQETQYF
-	TRBV19	-	15	TRBJ2-4	TGTGCCAGTACTCCGGCGGCAGGGACCAAAAACATTCAGTACTTC	CASTPAAGTKNIQYF
once	TRBV10-1	-	15	TRBJ1-6	TGCGCCAGCAGTGACCTACAGGGTGGCCTCATGCTCCTCCACTTT	CASSDLQGGLMLLHF
-	TRBV27	-	15	TRBJ1-5	TGTGCCAGCAGTCAGGACAGACTGAGCAATCAGCCCCAGCATTTT	CASSQDRLSNQPQHF
-	TRBV30	TRBD1	17	TRBJ1-3	TGTGCCTGGAATACGGGACAGGGCCTCAACTCTGGAAACACCATATATTTT	CAWNTGQGLNSGNTIYF
few	TRBV14	-	13	TRBJ2-6	TGTGCCAGCAGCCTATCTGGGGCCAACGTCCTGACTTTC	CASSLSGANVLTF
-	TRBV6-5	TRBD1	13	TRBJ1-2	TGTGCCGCTCAACTACAGGGGGGCTATGGCTACACCTTC	CAAQLQGGYGYTF
-	TRBV5-8	TRBD1	19	TRBJ2-1	TGTGCCAGCAGCTTTATCAGGTCCTCAGGGGACAGGGGCCAGGGGGAGCAGTTCTTC	CASSFIRSSGDRGQGEQFF
-	TRBV3-1/TRBV3-2	TRBD2	18	TRBJ2-5	TGTGCCAGCAGCCAAGGTGTGGTTACCGGGGGGGGCAGGGAGACCCAGTACTTC	CASSQGVVTGGGRETQYF